This TCR beta chain was obtained from a study of metastatic and nonmetastatic thyroid tumors (dated by TCRdb to the early 2020s). Notes on the research overall: Repertoires were compared across peripheral blood and tumor or nodule tissue samples from malignant and benign thyroid patients.

On this clone: This clone's antigen is unknown. Per-base quality was not reported, and no clone a single base away is much larger than it.

Library creation used PCR. These reads were obtained on an Illumina HiSeq 4000. High-throughput sequencing was used to profile the TCR beta-chain CDR3 region of each patient. As for the original processing: CDR3 differences across clinicopathological groups were used to build a classifier for discriminating distant-metastatic papillary thyroid cancer patients. The Shannon index was used to assess repertoire diversity, and the Morisita-Horn index was used to assess tumor-blood repertoire similarity. TCRdb cleaned the public reads at Q25 with fastp, built clones with MiXCR and kept in-frame beta chains. What appears here as the V and J calls and clone size reflects TCRdb's work, not the paper's. This sample holds roughly 22,000 clones; less than 40% were observed only once. The leading ten clones occupy 22% of the sample. The germline V gene provides CDR1 SNHLY and CDR2 FYNNEI. Trimming removed 5 bases from V and 0 bases from J, leaving 17 bases between the germline ends. The cysteine opens and the phenylalanine closes a CDR3 of 17 amino acids. The entry retains the CDR3 DNA only, 51 bases that are in frame from base 1.

No treatment had been received by any patient before thyroid surgery. Using T-cell receptor beta sequencing, the researchers looked back retrospectively at clinical samples from patients, gathered between about 2012 and 2019. Results and caveats for the whole study, not just this receptor: TCR beta diversity was reported as significantly higher in malignant tumors than in benign nodules, in both blood and tumor samples.

The TCR was taken from a male donor with papillary thyroid cancer or a benign thyroid nodule (not recorded which). Some clones in this sample may be carry-over from other donors' samples. This sequence uses TRBV2 and TRBJ1-5; TRBD1 is a weak D gene call, 6 bases matching. Sample: blood. The CDR3 protein sequence reads: CASSLGGAGVSNQPQHF. The nucleotide sequence is TGTGCCAGCAGTTTGGGCGGGGCAGGGGTTAGCAATCAGCCCCAGCATTTT.